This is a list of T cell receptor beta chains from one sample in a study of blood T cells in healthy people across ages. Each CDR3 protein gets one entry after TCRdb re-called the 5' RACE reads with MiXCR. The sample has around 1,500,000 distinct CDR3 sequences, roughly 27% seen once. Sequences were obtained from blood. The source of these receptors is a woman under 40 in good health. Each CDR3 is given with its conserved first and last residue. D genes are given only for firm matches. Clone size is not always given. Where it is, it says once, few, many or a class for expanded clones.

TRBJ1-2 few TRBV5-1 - CASSLDPQIYGYTF TGCGCCAGCAGCTTGGACCCCCAGATCTATGGCTACACCTTC
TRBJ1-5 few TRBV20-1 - CSARERSSNQPRHF TGCAGTGCTAGGGAAAGGAGTAGCAATCAGCCCCGGCATTTT
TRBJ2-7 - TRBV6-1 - CASSEVYRVYYEQYF TGTGCCAGCAGTGAAGTCTACAGGGTTTACTACGAGCAGTACTTC
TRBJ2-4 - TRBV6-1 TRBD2 CARSPGLAQVILAKNIQYF TGTGCCCGCAGCCCTGGACTAGCGCAAGTTATTCTAGCCAAAAACATTCAGTACTTC
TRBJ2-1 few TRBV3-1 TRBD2 CASSPSSGRAYEQFF TGTGCCAGCAGCCCGTCTAGCGGGAGGGCCTATGAGCAGTTCTTC
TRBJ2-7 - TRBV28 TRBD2 CASSPRGGKYEQYF TGTGCCAGCAGTCCTCGGGGGGGCAAGTACGAGCAGTACTTC
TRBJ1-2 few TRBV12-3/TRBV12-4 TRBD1 CASSPNPGTGYGYTF TGTGCCAGCAGTCCAAACCCAGGGACAGGGTATGGCTACACCTTC
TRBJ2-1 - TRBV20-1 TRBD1 CSAPTGTGVNEQFF TGCAGTGCCCCAACCGGGACAGGGGTCAATGAGCAGTTCTTC
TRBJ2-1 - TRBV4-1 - CASRSLGRGSYNEQFF TGCGCCAGCAGATCCCTCGGCCGGGGCTCCTACAATGAGCAGTTCTTC
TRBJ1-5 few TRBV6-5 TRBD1 CASSLRGQADQPQHF TGTGCCAGCAGTCTACGGGGACAGGCGGATCAGCCCCAGCATTTT
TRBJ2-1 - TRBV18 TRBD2 CASSPQAGNEQFF TGTGCCAGCTCACCACAAGCGGGGAATGAGCAGTTCTTC
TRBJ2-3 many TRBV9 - CASSVAYTVRDTQYF TGTGCCAGCAGCGTAGCCTACACCGTAAGAGATACGCAGTATTTT
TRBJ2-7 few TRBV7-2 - CASSLRNTYYEQYF TGTGCCAGCAGCCTTCGTAACACTTACTACGAGCAGTACTTC
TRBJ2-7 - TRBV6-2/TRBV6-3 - CASRAAGESSYEQYF TGTGCCAGCAGAGCGGCGGGTGAGAGCTCCTACGAGCAGTACTTC
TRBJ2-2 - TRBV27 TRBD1 CASSLQVLGQSNTGELFF TGTGCCAGCAGTTTACAAGTCTTGGGACAGAGCAACACCGGGGAGCTGTTTTTT
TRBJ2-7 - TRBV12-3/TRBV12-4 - CASSLRGESYNEQYF TGTGCCAGCAGTTTAAGGGGGGAGTCATACAATGAGCAGTACTTC
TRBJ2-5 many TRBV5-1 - CASSRDWGETQYF TGTGCCAGCAGCCGGGATTGGGGGGAGACCCAGTACTTC
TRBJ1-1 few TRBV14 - CASSQEEGSWTEAFF TGTGCCAGCAGCCAAGAGGAGGGGAGTTGGACTGAAGCTTTCTTT
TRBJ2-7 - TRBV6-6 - CASGVSEIFEQYF TGTGCCAGCGGGGTCAGCGAGATCTTCGAGCAGTACTTC
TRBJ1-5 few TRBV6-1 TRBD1 CASSVRTGVNRNQPQHF TGTGCCAGCAGTGTACGGACAGGGGTGAATCGCAATCAGCCCCAGCATTTT
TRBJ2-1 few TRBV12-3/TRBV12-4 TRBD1 CASSSGQGSRYNEQFF TGTGCCAGCAGTTCCGGACAGGGATCCCGATACAATGAGCAGTTCTTC
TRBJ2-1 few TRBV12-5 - CVSGSRGGEQFF TGTGTTAGTGGTTCTAGGGGGGGGGAGCAGTTCTTC
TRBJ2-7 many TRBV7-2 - CASSLQGYPYEQYF TGTGCCAGCAGCTTACAGGGGTACCCCTACGAGCAGTACTTC
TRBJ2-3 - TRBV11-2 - CTSTLTISTDTRYF TGTACCAGCACCCTAACTATTAGCACAGATACGCGGTATTTT
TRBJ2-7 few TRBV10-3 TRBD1 CAVSEGTAEQYF TGTGCCGTCAGTGAGGGGACAGCCGAGCAGTACTTC
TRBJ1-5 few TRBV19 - CASNDRRNQPQHF TGTGCCTCGAACGACAGAAGGAATCAGCCCCAGCATTTT
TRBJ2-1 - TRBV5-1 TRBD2 CAIDDGTSGHNEQFF TGCGCCATCGACGACGGGACTAGCGGACACAATGAGCAGTTCTTC
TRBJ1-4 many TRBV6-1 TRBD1 CASSPRDRGEKLFF TGTGCCAGCAGCCCCCGGGACAGGGGTGAAAAACTGTTTTTT
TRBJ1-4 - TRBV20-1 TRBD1 CSAIQGGKEKLFF TGCAGTGCGATTCAGGGGGGGAAGGAAAAACTGTTTTTT
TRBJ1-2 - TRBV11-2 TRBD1 CASSPLRTGDGYTF TGTGCCAGCAGCCCACTGCGGACAGGAGATGGCTACACCTTC
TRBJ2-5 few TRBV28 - CASSRSEAIQETQYF TGTGCCAGCAGTCGTAGCGAGGCTATCCAAGAGACCCAGTACTTC
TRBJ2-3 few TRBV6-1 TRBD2 CASSELGGSDTQYF TGTGCCAGCAGTGAATTGGGGGGGTCAGATACGCAGTATTTT
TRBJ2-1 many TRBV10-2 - CASRHDRNEQFF TGCGCCAGCAGACACGACAGGAATGAGCAGTTCTTC
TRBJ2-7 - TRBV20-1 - CSASGSYSYEQYF TGCAGTGCTAGCGGGAGCTACTCCTACGAGCAGTACTTC
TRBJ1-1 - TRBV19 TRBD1 CASSIEGTGRTEAFF TGTGCCAGTAGTATAGAGGGGACAGGGAGGACTGAAGCTTTCTTT
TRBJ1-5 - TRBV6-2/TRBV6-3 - CASSYVWGNHPQHF TGTGCCAGCAGTTATGTTTGGGGAAATCATCCCCAGCATTTT
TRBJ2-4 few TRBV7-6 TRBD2 CETSGVIQYF TGTGAAACTAGCGGAGTTATTCAGTACTTC
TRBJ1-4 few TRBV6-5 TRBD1 CASSFTGATTNEKLFF TGTGCCAGCAGTTTCACAGGGGCGACAACTAATGAAAAACTGTTTTTT
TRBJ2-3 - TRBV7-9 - CASSFTALTDTQYF TGTGCCAGCAGCTTCACAGCACTCACAGATACGCAGTATTTT
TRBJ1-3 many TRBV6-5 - CASSRGNTIYF TGTGCCAGCAGCAGAGGAAACACCATATATTTT